These 22 T cell receptor beta chains share one sample of origin, sequenced in a study of regulatory T cells in long-lasting Graves disease. Sequencing libraries for TCR beta were prepared with iRepertoire HTBI primers and Arm-PCR of CDR3 regions. TCRdb reprocessed the multiplex PCR reads via MiXCR and lists one record per CDR3 protein. The sample includes more than 300,000 distinct CDR3 sequences, about 20% of them seen just once. Stated time point: persistent/refractory GD, antithyroid drugs over 5 years with positive TRAb. After RNA was extracted from PBMCs, the TCR library was made from it. Sequenced here: peripheral blood mononuclear cells (PBMCs), sampled when the disease was refractory, from a patient treated with antithyroid drugs. Source of these receptors: a female donor with Graves disease.

The rearrangement links TRBV7-3 to TRBJ1-3, with a weak D call TRBD1 (5 bases). Trimming shortened V by 5 bases and J by 0 bases, and 14 bases separated the two germline ends. The CDR3 has 16 amino acids. CDR1 is SGHTA, CDR2 FQGTGA, per germline. The CDR3 spells CASSATLRGSGNTIYF. The CDR3 DNA is TGTGCCAGCAGCGCTACCCTGAGGGGCTCTGGAAACACCATATATTTT.

This clonotype was observed many times. The chain couples TRBV7-6 to TRBJ1-6; tentative D call: TRBD1 (5 bases). The CDR3 extends over 13 amino acids. Germline CDR1 is SGHVS and CDR2 is FNYEAQ. V was shortened by 8 bases and J by 10 bases, with 15 bases between the two germline ends. Written as DNA, the CDR3 is TGTGCCAGCCGGAGGAATGCAGGGTCACCCCTCCACTTT. It is translated as CASRRNAGSPLHF.

This clonotype was seen repeatedly, ten times or more. The V gene is TRBV6-1, the J gene TRBJ2-2; TRBD1 matches 7 bases. The germline gives CDR1 MNHNS, CDR2 SASEGT. V was clipped by 6 bases and J by 4 bases; unmatched bases: 5. CDR3 size: 14 residues. CDR3 in amino acids: CASRETGLTGELFF. The CDR3 DNA is TGTGCCAGCAGGGAGACAGGGCTCACCGGGGAGCTGTTTTTT.

This clonotype appeared many times. The chain joins TRBV28 to TRBJ1-2; D is unclear. The CDR3 loop spans 12 amino acids. Trimming removed 10 bases from V and 8 bases from J, with 17 bases in between. Germline V gene lookup returns CDR1 MDHEN and CDR2 SYDVKM. CDR3 DNA sequence: TGTGCCACCACTTGGACGGCGGGGGGCTACACCTTC. Its translation: CATTWTAGGYTF.

This clonotype was observed at least ten times. The V gene is TRBV7-9, the J gene TRBJ2-5; D is possibly TRBD2 (7 bases). CDR3 length: 15 residues. Germline V gene lookup returns CDR1 SEHNR and CDR2 FQNEAQ (reference sequence). V lost 5 bases to trimming and J lost 1 base, with 14 bases between them. CDR3 region: CASSRGGGIQETQYF. The CDR3 nucleotides are TGTGCCAGCAGCCGAGGGGGAGGGATCCAAGAGACCCAGTACTTC.

The CDR3 region has the DNA TGTGCCACAACCAGGGGGCTAAATTCACCCCTCCACTTT. Translation: CATTRGLNSPLHF. This chain connects TRBV28 to TRBJ1-6, with 8 bases that match TRBD1. Germline V gene sequence: CDR1 MDHEN, CDR2 SYDVKM. The CDR3 loop spans 13 amino acids. With V trimmed by 10 bases and J by 7 bases, 6 bases remained unmatched.

The chain uses TRBV28 and TRBJ2-3; 10 nucleotides line up with TRBD2. Looked up from germline, CDR1 is MDHEN and CDR2 is SYDVKM. CDR3 length equals 14 residues. J was trimmed by 5 bases and V by 6 bases; bases with no gene match: 5. The CDR3 DNA reads TGTGCCAGCAGAATAGCGGGAGGCAGAGATACGCAGTATTTT. Translated, it gives CASRIAGGRDTQYF.

Ten or more counts support this clonotype. J is TRBJ1-4 and V is TRBV6-5, with no clear D. The germline V gene has CDR1 MNHEY and CDR2 SVGAGI. This CDR3 comprises 14 residues. Trimming removed 1 base from V and 0 bases from J, with 3 bases in between. This chain's CDR3 is CASSYYATNEKLFF. The CDR3, as DNA: TGTGCCAGCAGTTACTACGCAACTAATGAAAAACTGTTTTTT.

This clonotype was seen repeatedly, ten times or more. The chain recombines TRBV4-1 with TRBJ1-6; D unresolved. CDR1 is MGHRA and CDR2 is YSYEKL in the germline V gene. The germline V and J ends were trimmed by 4 bases and 12 bases, with 13 bases remaining between them. This CDR3 has 13 amino acids. The CDR3 region is CASSRLSDGPLHF. The DNA of the CDR3 is TGCGCCAGCAGCCGACTCTCCGATGGACCCCTCCACTTT.

This clonotype came up many times. The genes are TRBV6-1 and TRBJ2-7; D is ambiguous. V was trimmed by 6 bases and J by 4 bases, leaving 7 bases between them. Germline CDR1 MNHNS, CDR2 SASEGT. This CDR3 comprises 11 residues. The CDR3 region is CASSQLYEQYF. For the CDR3, the DNA is TGTGCCAGCAGCCAACTATACGAGCAGTACTTC.

The chain carries TRBV4-1 and TRBJ2-7; 10 bases fit TRBD2. The CDR3 runs 13 residues. J gave up 6 bases and V 6 bases, and 5 bases lay outside the gene matches. CDR1 is MGHRA, CDR2 YSYEKL, per germline. CDR3 region: CASRAGGRGEQYF. The CDR3, as DNA: TGCGCCAGCAGAGCGGGAGGGCGAGGCGAGCAGTACTTC.

This rearrangement joins TRBV20-1 to TRBJ2-7; D is unresolved. V lost 1 base, J lost 2 bases, and 12 bases lay in between. The CDR3 consists of 14 residues. In germline, CDR1 is DFQATT, CDR2 SNEGSKA (reference sequence). DNA of the CDR3: TGCAGTGCTAGAGGTCTAGGGCTAACCTACGAGCAGTACTTC. It translates to CSARGLGLTYEQYF.

Only a few counts were recorded for this clonotype. This rearrangement joins TRBV2 to TRBJ2-2, with D uncertain. CDR3 length: 13 residues. Between the trimmed V and J ends, which lost 4 bases and 4 bases, there was a span of 7 bases. The germline gives CDR1 SNHLY, CDR2 FYNNEI. The CDR3, as DNA: TGTGCCAGCAGTGGAATGGGCACCGGGGAGCTGTTTTTT. The encoded protein is CASSGMGTGELFF.

This chain uses TRBV4-3 with TRBJ2-2; tentative D call: TRBD2 (5 bases). The CDR3 is 13 residues long. Germline values: CDR1 LGHNA, CDR2 YSLEER. The V end lost 5 bases, the J end lost 6 bases, and 10 bases lay between the germline ends. CDR3 in amino acids: CASSSQRAGELFF. CDR3 DNA sequence: TGCGCCAGCAGCTCACAGAGGGCCGGGGAGCTGTTTTTT.

V is TRBV19 and J is TRBJ1-5; D possibly corresponds to TRBD1 (5 bases). Germline V gene sequence: CDR1 LNHDA, CDR2 SQIVND (reference sequence). V was trimmed by 11 bases and J by 6 bases, leaving 14 bases between them. The CDR3 covers 12 residues. CDR3 sequence: CACSWGVQPQHF. CDR3 DNA sequence: TGTGCCTGCTCGTGGGGGGTTCAGCCCCAGCATTTT. The whole variable domain, filled in from reference TRBV19 and TRBJ1-5, reads DGGITQSPKYLFRKEGQNVTLSCEQNLNHDAMYWYRQDPGQGLRLIYYSQIVNDFQKGDIAEGYSVSREKKESFPLTVTSAQKNPTAFYLCACSWGVQPQHFGDGTRLSIL.

There are many counts of this clonotype. This chain connects TRBV2 to TRBJ1-2, with unresolved D. The germline CDR1 and CDR2 sequences are SNHLY and FYNNEI. This CDR3 has 15 residues. With 5 bases removed from V and 7 bases from J, the gap between germline ends came to 20 bases. The CDR3 nucleotides read TGTGCCAGCAGTCAACTGACCCAACCGCTGGGTGGCTACACCTTC. Protein sequence: CASSQLTQPLGGYTF.

The sample holds many counts of this clonotype. The chain links TRBV27 to TRBJ2-7; D gene ambiguous. V lost 8 bases and J 1 base, leaving 12 bases between the germline ends. The CDR3 covers 13 residues. Germline CDR1 is MNHEY and CDR2 is SMNVEV (reference sequence). The CDR3 is CASGVGPSYEQYF. For the CDR3, the DNA is TGTGCCAGCGGTGTTGGTCCGTCCTACGAGCAGTACTTC.

This chain connects TRBV12-3 or TRBV12-4 to TRBJ2-5, with 9 bases lining up with TRBD1. The CDR3 runs to 16 residues. Trimming cost V 6 bases and J 4 bases; bases outside gene matches: 12. The CDR3 spells CASSPSRGTGLETQYF. The CDR3 DNA follows: TGTGCCAGCAGCCCCAGCAGGGGGACAGGGCTAGAGACCCAGTACTTC.

In its sample, this clonotype was seen many times. V usage is TRBV7-2 and J usage is TRBJ2-7, with D possibly being TRBD1 (6 bases). Per the germline V gene, CDR1 is SGHTA and CDR2 is FQGNSA. This CDR3 has 13 residues. V was shortened by 4 bases and J by 5 bases, with 12 bases between the two germline ends. The CDR3 spells CASSSQGINEQYF. The CDR3 DNA follows: TGTGCCAGCAGCTCACAGGGTATAAACGAGCAGTACTTC.

This clonotype was detected many times. The chain employs TRBV2 and TRBJ1-1, with D unclear. This CDR3 spans 10 amino acids. The V gene lost 9 bases and the J gene lost 7 bases, with 9 bases spanning the gap. CDR1 and CDR2 (germline): SNHLY, FYNNEI. For the CDR3, the DNA is TGTGCCAGGAAGACCGATGAAGCTTTCTTT. Translated: CARKTDEAFF. The full variable domain, its missing parts supplied by reference TRBV2 and TRBJ1-1, is EPEVTQTPSHQVTQMGQEVILRCVPISNHLYFYWYRQILGQKVEFLVSFYNNEISEKSEIFDDQFSVERPDGSNFTLKIRSTKLEDSAMYFCARKTDEAFFGQGTRLTVV.

The table lists this clonotype with a few counts. This chain connects TRBV7-2 to TRBJ2-6; no clear D gene. CDR1 and CDR2 from the germline V gene are SGHTA and FQGNSA. Trimming cost V 4 bases and J 2 bases, with 6 bases left between them. This CDR3 region has 14 residues. CDR3 residues: CASSSTTGANVLTF. The CDR3 DNA follows: TGTGCCAGCAGCTCCACCACTGGGGCCAACGTCCTGACTTTC.

This clonotype was picked up many times. This sequence joins TRBV6-1 and TRBJ1-6; D is uncertain. The CDR3 covers 15 residues. The germline gives CDR1 MNHNS, CDR2 SASEGT. V lost 8 bases, J lost 13 bases, and 24 bases lay in between. As DNA, the CDR3 is TGTGCCAGCCGAGACGACGGTGGGGAGCAGGTCCCCCTCCACTTT. It translates to CASRDDGGEQVPLHF.